This T cell receptor (beta chain) is drawn from a study of T cell responses to AZD1222 COVID-19 vaccine. Study findings and constraints: Vaccine-associated CD4 TCRs ranged over spike, dominating at 160-218 and 743-854.

Sequenced by immunoSEQ multiplex PCR; TCRdb stores in-frame clones only, minus some. The sample gives tens of thousands of clones, roughly 86% of which show up once; 5.6% is in the top ten. This CDR3 is built from 14 residues. Germline CDR1 MDHEN, CDR2 SYDVKM. With V trimmed by 7 bases and J by 3 bases, 5 bases remained unmatched. A remark on this clone: Its antigen is not identified.

This receptor was taken from an adult who received the AZD1222 COVID-19 vaccine. The chain links TRBV28 to TRBJ1-5, with 8 bases that match TRBD1. Here the sequenced sample was peripheral blood, taken 28 days after the second AZD1222 dose. The CDR3 DNA reads TGTGCCAGCATCACAGGGGGAGTCAATCAGCCCCAGCATTTT. The encoded protein is CASITGGVNQPQHF.